What follows describes a single T cell receptor (beta chain). This clone was observed once. There is no known antigen for this receptor. Base quality data are lacking; no much larger clone is found one base away. The sample is drawn from a study of T cell responses to AZD1222 COVID-19 vaccine (dated by TCRdb to the early 2020s). For the wider study: AZD1222 recipients given second doses at about 4 weeks or at about 12 weeks were pooled, since spike-specific TCR depth and breadth were not found to differ between the two schedules. TCR sequencing covered approximately 230 trial participants: 207 given two doses of AZD1222 and around 25 given two doses of MenACWY control vaccine. Enrollment into the trials was organized by age into subgroups of 18-55, 56-69 and 70-plus years, and those subgroups contained approximately 160, 26 and 62 TCR-sequenced participants, respectively.

The CDR3 regions of human TCRbeta chains were subjected to immunosequencing. In the paper's pipeline: Repertoire TCRs were checked for matches against a reference library of SARS-CoV-2-specific TCRs that had been generated using the MIRA antigen-specificity platform. Breadth meant the fraction of unique TCRs that were SARS-CoV-2-associated, whereas depth meant the fraction of total T cells that were SARS-CoV-2-associated. Each spike-specific TCR was assigned to its reactive spike region and to a CD4 or CD8 class using the MIRA data. Log10-transformed breadth and depth values were compared by one-way ANOVA with Sidak's multiple comparisons tests. TCRdb's version of the immuneACCESS table is confined to in-frame rearrangements and falls short of the full clone set. An unresolved V gene accounts for under half of the shortfall where checked; the remainder is of unknown origin. D and trimming come from the DNA, and the V and J calls and clone size come from that table. In all, the sample holds about 50,000 clones, and 75% to 90% of those were seen once. The ten largest clones take up roughly 14% of the sample.

In the germline V gene, CDR1 corresponds to KGHSH and CDR2 to LQKENI. V loses 6 bases, J loses 0 bases, and the germline ends lie 11 bases apart. From the cysteine up to the phenylalanine, the CDR3 has a length of 15 residues. The read is trimmed to its CDR3 DNA, 45 bases read in frame from base 1. What this sample's time point label stands for: baseline before first vaccination. Samples from vaccinated people were obtained from the UK trials COV001 and COV002, which included a single-blind randomized controlled phase 2/3 trial of AZD1222 (ChAdOx1 nCoV-19) in healthy adults. For TCRbeta chain sequencing, PBMC samples from trial participants were taken at day 0 and at day 28 after the second dose. Paper-wide results and their limitations: Because no day 14 peak-response samples were available, the repertoires could be characterized only after the peak T cell response. Most participants were white British and females outnumbered males, and the authors suggested that clonal diversity may have been underestimated. Nearly half of unique spike-specific TCRs reportedly recognized epitopes outside regions mutated in the B.1.351 and B.1.1.7 variants. After two AZD1222 doses, spike-specific TCR breadth and depth were significantly higher than at day 0 and than in MenACWY recipients. Only six or seven AZD1222 recipients were SARS-CoV-2 seropositive at baseline, limiting conclusions about previously exposed vaccinees. The 56-69-year group was small, and its depth increase did not reach significance, likely because of low power. CD4 TCRs associated with the vaccine covered the entire spike protein, and the dominant responses were in regions 160-218 and 743-854.

Recombination connected TRBV18 to TRBJ2-2; the D region is possibly TRBD1 or TRBD2, each matching across 5 bases. The specimen comprised peripheral blood, sampled on day 0 of AZD1222 vaccination. The sequence was obtained from an adult in good health. The CDR3 region has the sequence CASSPTGPNTGELFF. The nucleotide sequence is given as TGTGCCAGCTCTCCAACGGGACCGAACACCGGGGAGCTGTTTTTT.